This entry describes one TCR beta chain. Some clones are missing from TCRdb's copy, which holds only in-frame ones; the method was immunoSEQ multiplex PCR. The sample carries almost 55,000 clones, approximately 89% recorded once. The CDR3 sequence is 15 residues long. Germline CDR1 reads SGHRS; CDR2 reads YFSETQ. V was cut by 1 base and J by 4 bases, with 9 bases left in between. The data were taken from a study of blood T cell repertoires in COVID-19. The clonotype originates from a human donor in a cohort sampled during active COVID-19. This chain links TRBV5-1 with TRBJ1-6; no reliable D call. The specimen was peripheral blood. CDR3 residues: CASSLTENYNSPLHF. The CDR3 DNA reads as TGCGCCAGCAGCTTGACAGAAAATTATAATTCACCCCTCCACTTT.